This T cell receptor (beta chain) is drawn from a study of glioma-infiltrating T cells after dendritic cell vaccination. Across the whole study: Patients had newly diagnosed or recurrent glioblastoma and received dendritic cell vaccines.

This clone has a handful of counts. Assay used: immunoSEQ multiplex PCR; TCRdb lists only in-frame clones, some missing. In the table there are approximately 92,000 clones, over 80% of which are singletons. The CDR3 length is 14 residues. Germline V gene sequence: CDR1 SEHNR, CDR2 FQNEAQ (reference sequence). Time point noted: after dendritic cell vaccination, including at tumor progression/relapse. All glioblastoma patients lacked an isocitrate dehydrogenase mutation. The chain links TRBV7-9 to TRBJ1-4, with 8 positions matching TRBD1. TRBJ2-2 matches the DNA end more closely, so the J call is doubtful. The source of this sequence is a human donor with glioblastoma. The sample in question was blood, obtained after dendritic cell vaccination. The CDR3 loop is CASSLGGQVPELFF. The CDR3 bases are TGTGCCAGCAGCTTAGGGGGACAGGTTCCGGAGCTGTTTTTT.